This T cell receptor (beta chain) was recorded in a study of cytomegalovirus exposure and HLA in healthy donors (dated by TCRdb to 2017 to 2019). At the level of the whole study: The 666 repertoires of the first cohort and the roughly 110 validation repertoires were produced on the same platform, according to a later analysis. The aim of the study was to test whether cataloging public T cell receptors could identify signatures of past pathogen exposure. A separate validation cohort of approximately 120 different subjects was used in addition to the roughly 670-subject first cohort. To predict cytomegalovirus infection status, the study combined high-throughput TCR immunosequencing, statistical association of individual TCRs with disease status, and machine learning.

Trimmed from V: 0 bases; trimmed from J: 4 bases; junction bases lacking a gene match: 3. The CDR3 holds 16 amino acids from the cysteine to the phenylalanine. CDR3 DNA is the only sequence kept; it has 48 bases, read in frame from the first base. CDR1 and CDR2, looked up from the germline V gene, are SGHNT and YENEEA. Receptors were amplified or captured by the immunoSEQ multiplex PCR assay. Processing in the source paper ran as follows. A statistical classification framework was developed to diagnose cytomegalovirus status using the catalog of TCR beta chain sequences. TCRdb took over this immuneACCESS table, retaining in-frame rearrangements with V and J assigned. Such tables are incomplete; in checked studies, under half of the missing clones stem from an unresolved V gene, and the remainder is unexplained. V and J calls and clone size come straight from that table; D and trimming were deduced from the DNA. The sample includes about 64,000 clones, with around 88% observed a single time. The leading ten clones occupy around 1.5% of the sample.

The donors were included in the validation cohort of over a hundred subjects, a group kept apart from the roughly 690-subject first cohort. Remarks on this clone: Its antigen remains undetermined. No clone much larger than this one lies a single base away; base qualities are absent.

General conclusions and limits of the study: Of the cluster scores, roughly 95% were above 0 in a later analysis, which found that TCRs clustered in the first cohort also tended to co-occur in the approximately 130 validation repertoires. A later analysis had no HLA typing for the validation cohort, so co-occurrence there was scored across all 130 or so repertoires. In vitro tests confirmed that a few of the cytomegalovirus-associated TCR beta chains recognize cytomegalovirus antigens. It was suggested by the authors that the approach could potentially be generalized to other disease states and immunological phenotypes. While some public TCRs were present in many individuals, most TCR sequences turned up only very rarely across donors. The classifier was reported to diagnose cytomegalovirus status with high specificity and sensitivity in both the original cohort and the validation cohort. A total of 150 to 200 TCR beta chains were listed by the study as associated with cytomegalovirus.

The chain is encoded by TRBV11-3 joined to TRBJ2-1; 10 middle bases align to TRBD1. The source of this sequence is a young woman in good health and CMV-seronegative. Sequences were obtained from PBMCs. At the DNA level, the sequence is TGTGCCAGCAGCTTAGAGACGGGACAGGGGTACAATGAGCAGTTCTTC. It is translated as CASSLETGQGYNEQFF.